The 13 T cell receptor beta chains reported below all come from one sample, sequenced in a study of identifying expanded T cells in peripheral blood. Here immunoSEQ multiplex PCR was the method, and the copy in TCRdb shows in-frame clones only, minus some. The repertoire holds approximately 100,000 clones, with about 87% as singletons. The sequenced material came from blood. The source is a person aged 18 to 70 in good health.

The genes are TRBV28 and TRBJ2-3, with D tentatively TRBD1 or TRBD2 (5 bases each). Germline-derived CDR1 and CDR2 are MDHEN and SYDVKM. The CDR3 totals 16 residues. V was shortened by 5 bases and J by 2 bases, with 17 bases between the two germline ends. The CDR3 loop reads CASSPLGVFDTDTQYF. CDR3 sequence (DNA): TGTGCCAGCAGTCCTCTGGGGGTCTTCGACACAGATACGCAGTATTTT.

The rearrangement links TRBV27 to TRBJ2-2; D remains unclear. This CDR3 has 15 amino acids. The V and J ends lost 5 bases and 1 base respectively, with 11 bases between them. Germline V gene lookup returns CDR1 MNHEY and CDR2 SMNVEV (reference sequence). The CDR3 sequence: CASSPRRGNTGELFF. The CDR3 nucleotides read TGTGCCAGCAGTCCCCGGAGAGGGAACACCGGGGAGCTGTTTTTT.

Only a few counts were recorded for this clone. The chain recombines TRBV19 with TRBJ1-2; D gene ambiguous. V was shortened by 10 bases and J by 6 bases, with 12 bases between the two germline ends. The CDR3 extends over 11 amino acids. Germline V CDR1 and CDR2: LNHDA, SQIVND (reference sequence). Written as DNA, the CDR3 is TGTGCCATCCAGAACAGCAATGGCTACACCTTC. The encoded protein is CAIQNSNGYTF.

This clone was observed a few times. Written as DNA, the CDR3 is TGTGCCAGCAGCGCAGGCGAGGGGGCATACGAGCAGTACTTC. Protein product: CASSAGEGAYEQYF. The chain recombines TRBV9 with TRBJ2-7, with 7 bases that match TRBD1. Germline trimming cut 3 bases from V and 4 bases from J; bases unmatched to any gene: 7. CDR3 length: 14 residues. In germline, CDR1 is SGDLS, CDR2 YYNGEE.

The CDR3 nucleotides are TGTGCCAGCAGCGTAGGATCAGGGGAAGAGACCCAGTACTTC. Protein product: CASSVGSGEETQYF. The V and J genes are TRBV9 and TRBJ2-5; TRBD1 is a possible D gene (6 bases). Trimming shortened V by 0 bases and J by 3 bases, and 9 bases separated the two germline ends. Germline V CDR1 and CDR2: SGDLS, YYNGEE. The CDR3 is 14 amino acids.

The chain couples TRBV10-3 to TRBJ2-7; D is undetermined. Trimming removed 3 bases at V and 5 bases at J, with 8 bases between. CDR3 length equals 12 residues. CDR1 is ENHRY, CDR2 SYGVKD, per germline. The CDR3: CAISERDHEQYF. CDR3 sequence (DNA): TGTGCCATCAGTGAAAGGGATCACGAGCAGTACTTC.

This chain uses TRBV19 with TRBJ1-5; a possible D gene is TRBD1 (6 bases). The germline V gene encodes CDR1 LNHDA and CDR2 SQIVND (reference sequence). V was cut by 7 bases and J by 2 bases, with 9 bases left in between. The CDR3 totals 13 residues. In DNA form, the CDR3 reads TGTGCCAGTACAGGGGAGGGCAATCAGCCCCAGCATTTT. It is translated as CASTGEGNQPQHF.

The chain has TRBV29-1 and TRBJ1-4, with a tentative D call TRBD1 (5 bases). Germline CDR1 and CDR2: SQVTM and ANQGSEA. V was pared by 0 bases and J by 0 bases, with 11 bases between. This CDR3 is built from 16 residues. The CDR3 is CSVEDVGAATNEKLFF. The CDR3 region has the DNA TGCAGCGTTGAAGATGTAGGGGCTGCAACTAATGAAAAACTGTTTTTT.

This sequence joins TRBV7-9 and TRBJ2-1; 10 bases align to TRBD1. The CDR3 is 16 amino acids. Germline CDR1 is SEHNR and CDR2 is FQNEAQ (reference sequence). V shed 4 bases, J shed 5 bases, and the junction held 8 bases outside the gene matches. The CDR3 sequence is CASSSDRGPINNEQFF. The CDR3 DNA is TGTGCCAGCAGCTCAGACAGGGGGCCTATCAACAATGAGCAGTTCTTC.

V and J are TRBV21-1 and TRBJ2-7; the table names TRBD2, a call not compared with the DNA. TRBV21-1 is flagged as a pseudogene. The CDR3 totals 12 residues. The CDR3 DNA is TGTGCCAGCAGCAAAAAACTGTACGAGCAGTACTTC. This translates into CASSKKLYEQYF.

This sequence joins TRBV30 and TRBJ2-2; 9 positions agree with TRBD2. V was pared by 3 bases and J by 5 bases, with 4 bases of the junction left unmatched. The CDR3 runs to 14 residues. Germline values: CDR1 GTSNPN, CDR2 SVGIG (reference sequence). DNA of the CDR3: TGTGCCTGGAGGGTAGCGGGGGCAACCGGGGAGCTGTTTTTT. It yields the protein CAWRVAGATGELFF.

The rearrangement uses TRBV7-2 and TRBJ2-7; 8 bases map to TRBD2. The V gene's germline CDR1 is SGHTA and CDR2 FQGNSA. This CDR3 is built from 14 residues. The V gene end was trimmed by 5 bases and the J gene end by 2 bases; junction bases not matched to a gene: 5. The CDR3 here is CASSLSGSPYEQYF. In DNA form, the CDR3 reads TGTGCCAGCAGCCTAAGCGGGAGCCCCTACGAGCAGTACTTC.

J is TRBJ2-2 and V is TRBV12-5; D is ambiguous. Germline values: CDR1 LGHNT, CDR2 FRNRAP. This CDR3 region has 13 residues. Trimming removed 7 bases from V and 3 bases from J, with 9 bases in between. As DNA, the CDR3 is TGTGCTAGTGCTCCAGACTACACCGGGGAGCTGTTTTTT. It is translated as CASAPDYTGELFF.